Listed here are 27 T cell receptor beta chains from one sample, sequenced in a study of blood T cell repertoires in COVID-19. Generated by immunoSEQ multiplex PCR, the TCRdb table keeps only in-frame clones and is missing some. The sample yields 100,000 to 150,000 clones, over 80% seen once. The sample consisted of peripheral blood. These receptors were obtained from a man between 60 and 75 years old with acute or convalescent COVID-19.

The chain joins TRBV18 to TRBJ1-6; 7 nucleotides match TRBD1. Germline loops: CDR1 KGHSH, CDR2 LQKENI. The CDR3 sequence is 15 residues long. V was clipped by 6 bases and J by 5 bases; unmatched bases: 7. The CDR3 is CASSPDRVNNSPLHF. The DNA of the CDR3 is TGTGCCAGCTCGCCTGACAGGGTCAATAATTCACCCCTCCACTTT.

The rearrangement links TRBV18 to TRBJ2-1; D may be TRBD2 (5 bases). The CDR3 is made up of 13 amino acids. Germline V CDR1 and CDR2: KGHSH, LQKENI. V shed 3 bases and J shed 8 bases, with 11 bases lying between them. The CDR3 DNA sequence: TGTGCCAGCTCACCGGGAGTGGACGATGAGCAGTTCTTC. It encodes CASSPGVDDEQFF.

The chain links TRBV5-8 to TRBJ2-5, with D possibly TRBD1 on 6 matching bases. Trimming removed 4 bases at V and 0 bases at J, with 13 bases between. The CDR3 sequence is 15 residues long. Germline CDR1 reads SGHTS; CDR2 reads YDEGEE. As DNA, the CDR3 is TGTGCCAGCAGCCTTAGACAGGCTCACCAAGAGACCCAGTACTTC. Its translation is CASSLRQAHQETQYF.

J is TRBJ1-6 and V is TRBV27; tentative D call: TRBD1 (6 bases). The CDR3 spans 16 residues. V was pared by 2 bases and J by 4 bases, with 12 bases between. Germline V gene sequence: CDR1 MNHEY, CDR2 SMNVEV (reference sequence). CDR3 bases: TGTGCCAGCAGTTTACAGGCAGGGGTTTATAATTCACCCCTCCACTTT. Translation: CASSLQAGVYNSPLHF.

V usage is TRBV28 and J usage is TRBJ2-1; 9 bases are a match to TRBD2. Trimming at V came to 3 bases and at J to 5 bases, leaving 2 bases not matched to a gene. CDR1 and CDR2 from the germline V gene are MDHEN and SYDVKM. The CDR3 runs to 14 residues. CDR3 sequence (DNA): TGTGCCAGCAGTTTTGCGGGAGGGAACAATGAGCAGTTCTTC. Protein sequence: CASSFAGGNNEQFF. The full variable domain, rest sourced from reference TRBV28 and TRBJ2-1, is DVKVTQSSRYLVKRTGEKVFLECVQDMDHENMFWYRQDPGLGLRLIYFSYDVKMKEKGDIPEGYSVSREKKERFSLILESASTNQTSMYLCASSFAGGNNEQFFGPGTRLTVL.

DNA for the CDR3: TGCGCCAGCAGTGAGCGACAGGGGAACACTGAAGCTTTCTTT. It specifies CASSERQGNTEAFF. The chain carries TRBV10-2 and TRBJ1-1; 7 nucleotides agree with TRBD1. CDR3 length: 14 residues. V lost 2 bases and J lost 1; bases outside the gene matches: 1. From germline, CDR1 is WSHSY and CDR2 SAAADI.

Points on this clone: The same CDR3 arises from other DNA sequences in this sample as well. The chain couples TRBV20-1 to TRBJ1-1; D gene uncertain. Between the trimmed V and J ends, which lost 5 bases and 2 bases, there was a span of 6 bases. This CDR3 has 11 amino acids. CDR1 and CDR2 (germline): DFQATT, SNEGSKA (reference sequence). The CDR3 bases are TGCAGTGCTGGGCTCAACACTGAAGCTTTCTTT. As protein: CSAGLNTEAFF.

This chain connects TRBV18 to TRBJ1-6, with 9 nucleotides matching TRBD1. Looked up from germline, CDR1 is KGHSH and CDR2 is LQKENI. The V and J ends lost 3 bases and 10 bases, in that order; junction bases with no gene match: 7. CDR3 size: 15 residues. The CDR3 protein is CASSPPGQGGSPLHF. Here the CDR3 DNA reads TGTGCCAGCTCACCCCCGGGACAGGGAGGCTCACCCCTCCACTTT. Supplemented by reference TRBV18 and TRBJ1-6, the full variable domain reads NAGVMQNPRHLVRRRGQEARLRCSPMKGHSHVYWYRQLPEEGLKFMVYLQKENIIDESGMPKERFSAEFPKEGPSILRIQQVVRGDSAAYFCASSPPGQGGSPLHFGNGTRLTVT.

This chain uses TRBV4-2 with TRBJ2-7; D uncertain. CDR1 is LGHNA, CDR2 YNFKEQ, per germline. This CDR3 contains 15 residues. The V gene lost 4 bases and the J gene lost 0 bases, with 13 bases spanning the gap. The DNA of the CDR3 is TGTGCCAGCAGCCTTAGGATTAGCAGCTCCTACGAGCAGTACTTC. Protein: CASSLRISSSYEQYF.

V is TRBV5-1 and J is TRBJ1-5; a weak D match, TRBD1 (5 bases). The CDR3 loop spans 13 amino acids. The V end lost 4 bases, the J end lost 8 bases, and 13 bases lay between the germline ends. CDR1 SGHRS and CDR2 YFSETQ come from the germline V gene. CDR3 in DNA: TGCGCCAGCAGCCGGGCCGGGGGTGAGCCCCAGCATTTT. Translating it yields CASSRAGGEPQHF.

The rearrangement links TRBV6-5 to TRBJ2-3; D gene ambiguous. V lost 7 bases, J lost 0 bases, and 11 bases lay in between. Germline CDR1 and CDR2: MNHEY and SVGAGI. The CDR3 is 14 amino acids. CDR3 coding DNA: TGTGCCAGCAAGAGCGAGCCTAGCACAGATACGCAGTATTTT. It encodes CASKSEPSTDTQYF.

V usage is TRBV9 and J usage is TRBJ2-2; D gene unclear. The germline V gene encodes CDR1 SGDLS and CDR2 YYNGEE. This CDR3 is built from 14 residues. The ends were cut back, 0 bases at V and 1 base at J, with 4 bases in the middle. The CDR3 protein is CASSVGGNTGELFF. DNA of the CDR3: TGTGCCAGCAGCGTAGGAGGGAACACCGGGGAGCTGTTTTTT. The entire variable domain, with the rest obtained from reference TRBV9 and TRBJ2-2, is as follows: DSGVTQTPKHLITATGQRVTLRCSPRSGDLSVYWYQQSLDQGLQFLIQYYNGEERAKGNILERFSAQQFPDLHSELNLSSLELGDSALYFCASSVGGNTGELFFGEGSRLTVL.

The chain recombines TRBV5-1 with TRBJ1-4; 7 bases are a match to TRBD1. CDR1 is SGHRS and CDR2 is YFSETQ in the germline V gene. The trim removed 2 bases at V and 0 bases at J, leaving 7 bases unmatched. CDR3 length: 17 residues. This chain's CDR3 is CASSFGRGTATNEKLFF. The CDR3 nucleotides read TGCGCCAGCAGCTTTGGCAGGGGGACTGCAACTAATGAAAAACTGTTTTTT.

V and J are TRBV3-1 (or the pseudogene TRBV3-2) and TRBJ1-6; perhaps TRBD1 as D (5 bases). CDR3 length: 15 amino acids. Trimming cost V 0 bases and J 5 bases, with 8 bases left between them. CDR1 is LGHDT and CDR2 is YNNKEL in the germline V gene (reference sequence). CDR3 sequence: CASSQDGGNNSPLHF. The CDR3 DNA is TGTGCCAGCAGCCAAGATGGGGGGAATAATTCACCCCTCCACTTT.

This clone turned up a few times. J is TRBJ2-5 and V is TRBV28, with TRBD1 matching 8 bases. The V gene's germline CDR1 is MDHEN and CDR2 SYDVKM. This CDR3 spans 14 amino acids. The ends lost 6 bases at V and 4 bases at J; junction bases unmatched: 7. For the CDR3, the DNA is TGTGCCAGCAGCCTTCAGGGGGCGGTAGAGACCCAGTACTTC. The encoded protein is CASSLQGAVETQYF.

The chain has TRBV15 and TRBJ2-1; 7 bases are shared with TRBD1. The CDR3 has 15 amino acids. The trim removed 0 bases at V and 9 bases at J, leaving 8 bases unmatched. Germline V gene sequence: CDR1 LNHNV, CDR2 YYDKDF (reference sequence). In nucleotides, the CDR3 is TGTGCCACCAGCAGAGAGGGACAGAGCGCAAGTGAGCAGTTCTTC. The encoded protein is CATSREGQSASEQFF.

This clone has just one count. The J gene is TRBJ2-3, the V gene TRBV11-2, with 9 bases identical to TRBD1. The trim removed 5 bases at V and 2 bases at J, leaving 2 bases unmatched. From germline, CDR1 is SGHAT and CDR2 FQNNGV. The CDR3 has 14 residues. Here the CDR3 DNA reads TGTGCCAGCAGCCGGGACAGGGTCACAGATACGCAGTATTTT. It yields the protein CASSRDRVTDTQYF.

CDR3 coding DNA: TGTGCCAGCAGCCCCACGCAGGGGACAAATAATTCACCCCTCCACTTT. It translates to CASSPTQGTNNSPLHF. The chain is built from TRBV7-8 and TRBJ1-6; D is perhaps TRBD1 (6 bases). The germline V and J ends were trimmed by 5 bases and 5 bases, with 16 bases remaining between them. Germline V gene data show CDR1 as SGHVS and CDR2 as FQNEAQ. The CDR3 totals 16 residues.

V is TRBV5-1 and J is TRBJ2-1; 11 bases fit TRBD2. The CDR3 has 20 residues. Trimming cost V 0 bases and J 1 base; bases outside gene matches: 12. CDR1 SGHRS and CDR2 YFSETQ come from the germline V gene. In DNA, the CDR3 is TGCGCCAGCAGCTTGGCAGGTCCCAGCACTAGCGGGAGATCCTACAATGAGCAGTTCTTC. Translated, it gives CASSLAGPSTSGRSYNEQFF. The whole variable domain, filled in from reference TRBV5-1 and TRBJ2-1, reads KAGVTQTPRYLIKTRGQQVTLSCSPISGHRSVSWYQQTPGQGLQFLFEYFSETQRNKGNFPGRFSGRQFSNSRSEMNVSTLELGDSALYLCASSLAGPSTSGRSYNEQFFGPGTRLTVL.

This sequence joins TRBV5-1 and TRBJ1-1, with 8 bases lining up with TRBD1. CDR1 and CDR2 (germline): SGHRS, YFSETQ. Germline trimming cut 4 bases from V and 1 base from J; bases unmatched to any gene: 6. The CDR3 totals 15 residues. CDR3 nucleotide sequence: TGCGCCAGCAGCCCCCTGACAGGGGCGAACACTGAAGCTTTCTTT. This gives the protein CASSPLTGANTEAFF.

The chain has TRBV5-1 and TRBJ2-2; 10 bases are a match to TRBD1. Germline V gives CDR1 SGHRS, CDR2 YFSETQ. The CDR3 consists of 16 residues. V dropped 2 bases and J dropped 6; count of bases not matched to a gene: 7. DNA of the CDR3: TGCGCCAGCAGCTTTCTAGGACAGGGGGTCTCCGGGGAGCTGTTTTTT. This sequence encodes CASSFLGQGVSGELFF.

This clone was found once. The chain links TRBV9 to TRBJ1-4; 8 bases are a match to TRBD1. Germline CDR1 SGDLS, CDR2 YYNGEE. After removal of 3 bases from V and 2 bases from J, the junction contained 0 bases not matched to a gene. The CDR3 spans 14 residues. CDR3 sequence (DNA): TGTGCCAGCAGCGGACAGGGGACTAATGAAAAACTGTTTTTT. Translated: CASSGQGTNEKLFF.

The chain uses TRBV19 and TRBJ1-6; 9 nucleotides line up with TRBD1. Trimming cost V 8 bases and J 6 bases; bases outside gene matches: 2. CDR1 LNHDA and CDR2 SQIVND come from the germline V gene (reference sequence). The CDR3 length is 13 residues. The DNA of the CDR3 is TGTGCCAGTGTGGACAGGGGTAATTCACCCCTCCACTTT. Translated: CASVDRGNSPLHF.

The chain has TRBV5-1 and TRBJ2-5; 9 nucleotides align to TRBD2. CDR3 size: 16 residues. The junction had 7 bases not matched to a gene; V was cut back by 0 bases and J by 4 bases. The germline V gene has CDR1 SGHRS and CDR2 YFSETQ. CDR3: CASSLGVAGEGETQYF. CDR3 in DNA: TGCGCCAGCAGCTTGGGGGTAGCGGGAGAGGGAGAGACCCAGTACTTC.

This chain connects TRBV7-9 to TRBJ1-1; no reliable D call. The CDR3 extends over 14 amino acids. Trimming cost V 5 bases and J 3 bases, with 13 bases left between them. Germline V CDR1 and CDR2: SEHNR, FQNEAQ (reference sequence). The CDR3: CASSLTRQDTEAFF. The CDR3 nucleotides read TGTGCCAGCAGCCTAACCCGTCAAGACACTGAAGCTTTCTTT.

This chain uses TRBV30 with TRBJ2-3; TRBD2 agrees at 9 bases. Germline CDR1 reads GTSNPN; CDR2 reads SVGIG (reference sequence). The CDR3 has 12 residues. V shed 0 bases, J shed 8 bases, and the junction held 0 bases outside the gene matches. The chain's CDR3 is CAWSVAGGTQYF. CDR3 DNA: TGTGCCTGGAGTGTAGCGGGGGGTACGCAGTATTTT.

The genes are TRBV20-1 and TRBJ2-1; D not certain. Per germline, CDR1 DFQATT and CDR2 SNEGSKA (reference sequence). There are 12 residues in the CDR3. Trimming removed 3 bases at V and 8 bases at J, with 11 bases between. CDR3 residues: CSASNYPDEQFF. The CDR3 DNA follows: TGCAGTGCTAGTAACTACCCGGATGAGCAGTTCTTC.